This T cell receptor (beta chain) comes out of a study of cytotoxic CD8 clonotypes in ibrutinib-treated CLL. Background on the study: The subjects consisted of about 10 relapsed/refractory and roughly 15 treatment-naive individuals, with some 17 IGHV unmutated. Findings and caveats of the study: At progression, clonality fell back toward baseline after rising at ibrutinib response.

Library input was roughly 1.8 micrograms of DNA from cryopreserved PBMCs. Sequenced by immunoSEQ multiplex PCR; TCRdb stores in-frame clones only, minus some. Of about 15,000 clones in the sample, roughly 69% are singletons; the top ten hold 9.5% to 15%. The V gene lost 6 bases and the J gene lost 4 bases, with 10 bases spanning the gap. Germline V CDR1 and CDR2: SGHNT, YYREEE (reference sequence). CDR3 length equals 12 residues. This clone came up a few times. Its antigen is unknown. V gene TRBV5-4 combines with J gene TRBJ1-2; D unclear. The source of this sequence is a human donor with chronic lymphocytic leukemia. This specimen consisted of PBMCs, obtained before ibrutinib treatment. CDR3 bases: TGTGCCAGCAATAGGGAGGGCTATGGCTACACCTTC. It yields the protein CASNREGYGYTF.